The sequence of this TCR beta chain was determined in a study of cytomegalovirus exposure and HLA in healthy donors. Vbeta (60) and Jbeta (13) primers were used in the PCR. The protocol was immunoSEQ multiplex PCR, while the TCRdb copy is restricted to in-frame clones and leaves out a portion. Of roughly 100,000 clones listed, about 74% are singletons. The V and J ends lost 4 bases and 1 base, in that order; junction bases with no gene match: 1. The V gene's germline CDR1 is SGHTA and CDR2 FQGTGA. The CDR3 covers 14 residues. Regarding this clone: The antigen is not known.

Study-level points and caveats: Most of the TCR beta V segments (in an earlier analysis) were productive either about 87% or about 30% of the time. Rare sequences made up most TCRs, while some public TCRs were found in many donors. According to the study, 180 or so TCR beta chains were cytomegalovirus-associated.

This TCR derives from a female donor in good health and CMV-seronegative. The chain employs TRBV7-3 and TRBJ2-5; 9 bases are a match to TRBD1. The sample taken for sequencing was PBMCs. The CDR3 nucleotides are TGTGCCAGCAGCTCGACAGGGGGCCAAGAGACCCAGTACTTC. Translation gives CASSSTGGQETQYF.